This TCR beta chain stems from a study of CD8 T cells in ankylosing spondylitis (dated by TCRdb to the late 2010s). Broadly, across the study: T cell receptor beta repertoires were profiled in healthy donors and ankylosing spondylitis patients so that disease-linked TCR variants could be found. Peripheral blood was sampled, and synovial fluid was also collected from ankylosing spondylitis patients. The whole study cohort included under 140 healthy donors and some 27 ankylosing spondylitis patients.

TCRdb names Illumina HiSeq 2500 as the instrument used. Quantitative 5'-RACE with molecular barcodes was used to prepare TCR beta libraries. In the source study's methods: A new computational method based on a probabilistic model of VDJ rearrangement was used to identify disease-linked TCR variants. TCRdb handled the public reads itself, with Q25 trimming in fastp and clone calling in MiXCR, and kept productive beta chains. CDR3 protein sequences are deduplicated, and each keeps its most common genes and DNA. TCRdb's processing, not the authors', yielded these V and J calls. Here the sample has hundreds of thousands of distinct CDR3 sequences; more than 25% occur a single time. Around 6.3% of the sample is in the top ten clones. Ten or more counts support this clonotype. Its cognate antigen has yet to be identified. No clone much larger than this one lies a single base away; base qualities are absent.

In the germline V gene, CDR1 corresponds to SGHVS and CDR2 to FNYEAQ. V is clipped by 5 bases and J by 3 bases, and the sequence between their germline boundaries is 10 bases long. The CDR3 runs 13 amino acids, cysteine and phenylalanine included. The sequence is cut down to CDR3 DNA, 39 bases in frame from base 1. Points the paper makes about the study in general: The disease-linked clones were reported as significantly enriched in matched synovial fluid samples from ankylosing spondylitis patients. Blood from ankylosing spondylitis patients appeared to be characterized by a TCR beta motif composed of under ten highly homologous amino acid variants. Some motif variants were previously reported in synovial fluid and blood of reactive arthritis patients, suggesting common disease-initiation mechanisms. In peripheral blood, the disease-linked clones were found at relatively low frequencies and had a CD8+ phenotype.

Source material: blood, either unsorted or a sorted T cell fraction (not recorded which). Here the chain combines TRBV7-6 and TRBJ1-2, with the D segment identity uncertain. The origin of this receptor is a male donor with ankylosing spondylitis or in good health (not recorded which). The DNA sequence reads TGTGCCAGCAGCCTGCGGTCCGACTATGGCTACACCTTC. This gives the protein CASSLRSDYGYTF.